This T cell receptor beta chain was retrieved from a study of control samples from healthy donors and cancer patients. TCRdb's copy holds only in-frame clones and misses some; the assay was immunoSEQ multiplex PCR. Of approximately 120,000 clones detected, 90% appear once; the ten largest clones hold 4.4%. The germline V gene encodes CDR1 MGHDK and CDR2 SYGVNS. Deletions cut 7 bases from V and 3 bases from J, with 13 bases between. The CDR3 totals 13 residues. The V and J genes are TRBV25-1 and TRBJ2-7; tentatively, D is TRBD1 (5 bases). The source of this sequence is a human donor in good health. The donor label of this sample is uncertain. The sequencing sample was made of blood. The CDR3 nucleotides are TGTGCCAGCATCCCCCCTAGGGGCTACGAGCAGTACTTC. Translated: CASIPPRGYEQYF.